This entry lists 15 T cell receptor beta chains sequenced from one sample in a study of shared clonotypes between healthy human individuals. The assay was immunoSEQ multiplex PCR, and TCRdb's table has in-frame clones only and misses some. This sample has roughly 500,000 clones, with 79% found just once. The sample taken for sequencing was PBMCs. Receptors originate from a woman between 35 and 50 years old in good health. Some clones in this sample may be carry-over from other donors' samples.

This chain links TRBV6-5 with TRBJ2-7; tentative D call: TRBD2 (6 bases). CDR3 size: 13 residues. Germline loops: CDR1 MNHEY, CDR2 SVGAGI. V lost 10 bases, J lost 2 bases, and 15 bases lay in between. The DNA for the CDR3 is TGTGCCACCCGAAGGAGGGAACCCTACGAGCAGTACTTC. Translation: CATRRREPYEQYF.

CDR3 loop: CASSIRAETDTQYF. DNA for the CDR3: TGTGCCAGCAGCATCCGGGCCGAAACAGATACGCAGTATTTT. The chain joins TRBV7-3 to TRBJ2-3; D not resolved. The V end lost 5 bases, the J end lost 3 bases, and 12 bases lay between the germline ends. The CDR3 is 14 amino acids. Germline CDR1 reads SGHTA; CDR2 reads FQGTGA.

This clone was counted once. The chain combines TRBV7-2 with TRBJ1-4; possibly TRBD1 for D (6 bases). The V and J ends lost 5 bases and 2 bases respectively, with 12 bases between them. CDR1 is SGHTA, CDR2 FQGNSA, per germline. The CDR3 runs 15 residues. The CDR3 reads CASSTNRVTNEKLFF. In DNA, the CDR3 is TGTGCCAGCAGCACCAACAGGGTGACTAATGAAAAACTGTTTTTT.

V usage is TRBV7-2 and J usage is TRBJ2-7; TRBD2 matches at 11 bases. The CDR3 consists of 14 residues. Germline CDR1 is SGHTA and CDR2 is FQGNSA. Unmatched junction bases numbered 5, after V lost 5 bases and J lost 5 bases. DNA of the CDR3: TGTGCCAGCAGCAATAGCGGGAGGGCGGACGAGCAGTACTTC. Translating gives CASSNSGRADEQYF.

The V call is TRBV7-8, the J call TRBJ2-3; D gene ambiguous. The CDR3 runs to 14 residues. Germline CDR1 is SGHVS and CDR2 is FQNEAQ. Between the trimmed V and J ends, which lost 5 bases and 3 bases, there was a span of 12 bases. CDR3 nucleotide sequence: TGTGCCAGCAGCCCCTCCGGAGTAACAGATACGCAGTATTTT. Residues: CASSPSGVTDTQYF.

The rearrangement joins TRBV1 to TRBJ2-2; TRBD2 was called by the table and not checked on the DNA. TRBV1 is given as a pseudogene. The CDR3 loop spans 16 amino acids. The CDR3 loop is CTSSRLAGGVTGELFF. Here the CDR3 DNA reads TGCACCAGCAGCCGCTTAGCGGGAGGGGTCACCGGGGAGCTGTTTTTT.

The CDR3 loop reads CASSLSPTAGYGYTF. The CDR3 DNA is TGTGCCAGCAGTTTATCCCCGACAGCTGGCTATGGCTACACCTTC. J is TRBJ1-2 and V is TRBV27, with D possibly being TRBD1 (5 bases). Per the germline V gene, CDR1 is MNHEY and CDR2 is SMNVEV (reference sequence). V gave up 0 bases and J gave up 4 bases, with 12 bases separating them. The CDR3 contains 15 residues.

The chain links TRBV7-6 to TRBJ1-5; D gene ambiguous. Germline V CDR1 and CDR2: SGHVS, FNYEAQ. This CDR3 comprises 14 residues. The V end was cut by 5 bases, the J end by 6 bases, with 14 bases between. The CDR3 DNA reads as TGTGCCAGCAGCCCCGCCGGGGTGGGTCAGCCCCAGCATTTT. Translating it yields CASSPAGVGQPQHF.

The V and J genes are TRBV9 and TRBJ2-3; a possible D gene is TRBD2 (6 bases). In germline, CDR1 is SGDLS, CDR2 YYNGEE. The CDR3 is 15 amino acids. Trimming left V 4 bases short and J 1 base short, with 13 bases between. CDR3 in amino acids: CASSPDASGTDTQYF. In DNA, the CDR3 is TGTGCCAGCAGCCCCGACGCTAGCGGCACAGATACGCAGTATTTT.

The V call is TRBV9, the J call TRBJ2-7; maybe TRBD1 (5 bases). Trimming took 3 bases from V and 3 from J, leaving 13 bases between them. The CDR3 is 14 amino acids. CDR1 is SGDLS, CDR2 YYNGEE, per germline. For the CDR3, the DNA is TGTGCCAGCAGCGGGGTGGGTCAGGGCTACGAGCAGTACTTC. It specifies CASSGVGQGYEQYF.

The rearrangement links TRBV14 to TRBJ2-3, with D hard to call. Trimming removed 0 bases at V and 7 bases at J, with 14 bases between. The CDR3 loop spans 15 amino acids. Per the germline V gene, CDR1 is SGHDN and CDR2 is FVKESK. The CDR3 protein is CASSQDTRSRHTQYF. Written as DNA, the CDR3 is TGTGCCAGCAGCCAAGATACCCGGTCTCGTCATACGCAGTATTTT.

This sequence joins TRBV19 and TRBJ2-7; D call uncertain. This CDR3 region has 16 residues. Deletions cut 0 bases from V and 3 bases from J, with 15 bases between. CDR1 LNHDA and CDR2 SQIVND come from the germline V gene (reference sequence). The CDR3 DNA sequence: TGTGCCAGTAGTATAGATCCCGACTCGACCCGCTACGAGCAGTACTTC. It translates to CASSIDPDSTRYEQYF. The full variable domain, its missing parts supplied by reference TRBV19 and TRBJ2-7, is DGGITQSPKYLFRKEGQNVTLSCEQNLNHDAMYWYRQDPGQGLRLIYYSQIVNDFQKGDIAEGYSVSREKKESFPLTVTSAQKNPTAFYLCASSIDPDSTRYEQYFGPGTRLTVT.

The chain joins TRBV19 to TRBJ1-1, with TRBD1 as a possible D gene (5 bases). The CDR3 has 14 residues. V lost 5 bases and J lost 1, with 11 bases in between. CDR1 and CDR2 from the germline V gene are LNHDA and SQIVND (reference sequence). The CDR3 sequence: CASSETVQNTEAFF. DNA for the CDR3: TGTGCCAGTAGTGAGACAGTTCAGAACACTGAAGCTTTCTTT.

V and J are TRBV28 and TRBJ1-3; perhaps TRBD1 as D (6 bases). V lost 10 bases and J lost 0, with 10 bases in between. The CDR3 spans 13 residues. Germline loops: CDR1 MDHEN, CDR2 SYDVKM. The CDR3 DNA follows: TGTGCCACCCAGGACAGCTCTGGAAACACCATATATTTT. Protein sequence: CATQDSSGNTIYF.

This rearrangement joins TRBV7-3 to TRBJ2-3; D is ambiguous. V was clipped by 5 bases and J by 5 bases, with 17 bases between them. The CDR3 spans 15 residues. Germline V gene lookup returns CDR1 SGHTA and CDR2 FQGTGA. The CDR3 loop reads CASSLGLQEGDTQYF. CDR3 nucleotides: TGTGCCAGCAGCCTTGGGCTCCAAGAAGGAGATACGCAGTATTTT. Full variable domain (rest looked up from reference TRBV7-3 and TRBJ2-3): GAGVSQTPSNKVTEKGKYVELRCDPISGHTALYWYRQSLGQGPEFLIYFQGTGAADDSGLPNDRFFAVRPEGSVSTLKIQRTERGDSAVYLCASSLGLQEGDTQYFGPGTRLTVL.